This is a list of T cell receptor beta chains from one sample in a study of CD8 T cells in Susac syndrome. MiXCR was run by TCRdb on the immunoSEQ multiplex PCR reads, yielding one entry per CDR3 protein. This sample has more than 150,000 distinct CDR3 sequences; more than 90% occur once, and the top ten carry 0.075% to 0.1%. Material for sequencing was CD4+ T cells from PBMCs. These TCRs come from a human donor with Susac syndrome. Each CDR3 is given with its conserved first and last residue. A D gene is named only where the DNA matches it firmly. Only some rows state a clone size, as once, few, many or a class for expanded clones.

TRBV3-1,NA,NA,TRBJ1-5,TGTGCCAGCAGCCAAGGGACTAGCAATCAGCCCCAGCATTTT,CASSQGTSNQPQHF
TRBV20-1,NA,NA,TRBJ1-2,TGCAGTGCAAAGGGCTCCGCTGATGGCTACACCTTC,CSAKGSADGYTF
TRBV20-1,NA,NA,TRBJ1-5,TGCAGTGCTAGAGATGGATCAGGGTTAAGCAATCAGCCCCAGCATTTT,CSARDGSGLSNQPQHF
TRBV12-3/TRBV12-4,NA,NA,TRBJ1-2,TGTGCCAGCAGCTTGGGCCGGGCGGATGGCTACACCTTC,CASSLGRADGYTF
TRBV7-2,NA,NA,TRBJ2-4,TGTGCCAGCAGCTTAGGCTCGGGTGAGGTCAAAAACATTCAGTACTTC,CASSLGSGEVKNIQYF
TRBV20-1,NA,NA,TRBJ2-7,TGCAGTGCTAGATCCAGGGGTTACGAGCAGTACTTC,CSARSRGYEQYF
TRBV30,TRBD1,NA,TRBJ1-2,TGTGCCTGGGGGACAGGGGTTCTGGACTATGGCTACACCTTC,CAWGTGVLDYGYTF
TRBV5-4,NA,NA,TRBJ2-5,TGTGCCAGCAGCTTGGATAGCGGAGAGACCCAGTACTTC,CASSLDSGETQYF
TRBV6-1,NA,once,TRBJ1-5,TGTGCCATCGGGCCTGGGAATCAGCCCCAGCATTTT,CAIGPGNQPQHF
TRBV20-1,NA,NA,TRBJ2-5,TGCAGTGCTAAGGGGATACAAGAGACCCAGTACTTC,CSAKGIQETQYF
TRBV4-1,NA,NA,TRBJ1-2,TGCGCCAGCAGCCAAGATCCGACAGTCCCTTATGGCTACACCTTC,CASSQDPTVPYGYTF
TRBV29-1,TRBD1,NA,TRBJ1-2,TGCAGCGTTGAGAGGCAGGGGGTTAACTATGGCTACACCTTC,CSVERQGVNYGYTF
TRBV7-2,TRBD2,NA,TRBJ2-5,TGTGCCAGCAGCGGGGGACTAGGGGGGGAGACCCAGTACTTC,CASSGGLGGETQYF
TRBV18,TRBD1,NA,TRBJ2-7,TGTGCCAGCTCACCACTGGGACAGGGGGCTGACGAGCAGTACTTC,CASSPLGQGADEQYF
TRBV5-1,NA,NA,TRBJ2-7,TGCGCCAGCAGCCGGGCACAGCACGAGCAGTACTTC,CASSRAQHEQYF
TRBV4-3,NA,NA,TRBJ1-5,TGCGCCAGCAGCCAAGATTTGGGGCACCATCAGCCCCAGCATTTT,CASSQDLGHHQPQHF
TRBV7-3,NA,once,TRBJ2-1,TGTGCCAGCAGCACAAGGGGATTAGGCGATGAGCAGTTCTTC,CASSTRGLGDEQFF
TRBV29-1,NA,NA,TRBJ1-2,TGCAGCGTTGATCTCGAGGGGCAGTATGGCTACACCTTC,CSVDLEGQYGYTF
TRBV27,NA,NA,TRBJ1-6,TGTGCCAGCAGTTTGGGACCCGGATGGAATTCACCCCTCCACTTT,CASSLGPGWNSPLHF
TRBV5-1,NA,NA,TRBJ2-1,TGCGCCAGCAGCTTGGATGGTCTCGGGGCCATTGAGCAGTTCTTC,CASSLDGLGAIEQFF
TRBV3-1,NA,NA,TRBJ1-5,TGTGCCAGCAGCCAAGGTCCAGGGGATGGTCAGCCCCAGCATTTT,CASSQGPGDGQPQHF
TRBV7-6,NA,NA,TRBJ2-5,TGTGCCAGCAGCTTAGTTTGGAAACACCAAGAGACCCAGTACTTC,CASSLVWKHQETQYF
TRBV20-1,NA,NA,TRBJ2-1,TGCAGTGCTAGCCGCGGTGAGCAGTTCTTC,CSASRGEQFF
TRBV7-3,NA,NA,TRBJ1-2,TGTGCCAGCAGCTTAACCCCGGAGGGCTATGGCTACACCTTC,CASSLTPEGYGYTF
TRBV6-5,NA,NA,TRBJ2-7,TGTGCCAGCAGCCAGGTTGAGGACAGCTACGAGCAGTACTTC,CASSQVEDSYEQYF
TRBV28,TRBD1,once,TRBJ1-5,TGTGCCAGCAGGAGACAGGGTGGCAATCAGCCCCAGCATTTT,CASRRQGGNQPQHF
TRBV7-2,TRBD2,NA,TRBJ2-7,TGTGCCAGCAGCGCACTAGCGGGGGGGCGCTCAGTTGGCGAGCAGTACTTC,CASSALAGGRSVGEQYF
TRBV30,TRBD1,NA,TRBJ1-2,TGTGCCTGGAGTATAATCTCCGGGACAGGGGGCGGTGGCTACACCTTC,CAWSIISGTGGGGYTF
TRBV6-1,NA,NA,TRBJ1-6,TGTGCCAGCAGTGATACGGGCCGGTCCTATAATTCACCCCTCCACTTT,CASSDTGRSYNSPLHF
TRBV29-1,NA,NA,TRBJ1-1,TGCAGCGTTGAAAGGCAGGGAGGGACTGAAGCTTTCTTT,CSVERQGGTEAFF
TRBV7-9,NA,NA,TRBJ2-5,TGTGCCAGCAGTGGGACACGGGCGGGGGAGACCCAGTACTTC,CASSGTRAGETQYF
TRBV14,NA,NA,TRBJ2-3,TGTGCCAGCAGCCAAGATCGTTTAAGGAGGGGCCACACAGATACGCAGTATTTT,CASSQDRLRRGHTDTQYF
TRBV4-3,NA,few,TRBJ2-2,TGCGCCAGCAGCCCTCAAGGGCGTAACACCGGGGAGCTGTTTTTT,CASSPQGRNTGELFF
TRBV30,NA,NA,TRBJ1-2,TGTGCCTGGAGTGCAGAGTATGGCTACACCTTC,CAWSAEYGYTF
TRBV6-2/TRBV6-3,TRBD1,NA,TRBJ2-7,TGTGCCAGCAGTTTAAGACAGGGGGGATCCTACGAGCAGTACTTC,CASSLRQGGSYEQYF
TRBV5-4,NA,NA,TRBJ1-1,TGTGCCAGCAGCTTGGCCGGACGCACTGAAGCTTTCTTT,CASSLAGRTEAFF
TRBV15,NA,NA,TRBJ2-2,TGTGCCACCAGCAGAGATTTAGTCGGTGCCGGGGAGCTGTTTTTT,CATSRDLVGAGELFF
TRBV7-9,NA,once,TRBJ2-7,TGTGCCAGCAGCCCAGGGCTTGGGTCCTACGAGCAGTACTTC,CASSPGLGSYEQYF
TRBV6-5,TRBD2,NA,TRBJ2-5,TGTGCCAGCAGTTACGGGACTAGCGAAGAGACCCAGTACTTC,CASSYGTSEETQYF
TRBV5-1,NA,NA,TRBJ2-3,TGCGCCAGCAGCTTGGCCATCACTCTAGTCCGGAGAGATACGCAGTATTTT,CASSLAITLVRRDTQYF
TRBV3-1,NA,NA,TRBJ1-2,TGTGCCAGCAGCCAAGATCGCCCATCTAACTATGGCTACACCTTC,CASSQDRPSNYGYTF
TRBV30,NA,NA,TRBJ1-2,TGTGCCTGGAGTTTGGGAAACTATGGCTACACCTTC,CAWSLGNYGYTF
TRBV4-2,NA,NA,TRBJ2-3,TGTGCCAGCAGCCAAGAAACGGGGGCCGACACAGATACGCAGTATTTT,CASSQETGADTDTQYF
TRBV19,NA,NA,TRBJ1-4,TGTGCCAGTAAAGCGACAGCAACTAATGAAAAACTGTTTTTT,CASKATATNEKLFF
TRBV4-1,TRBD1,NA,TRBJ1-2,TGCGCCAGCAGCCAACTACGGACAGGGGGAAACTATGGCTACACCTTC,CASSQLRTGGNYGYTF
TRBV7-3,TRBD1,once,TRBJ2-5,TGTGCCAGCAGCTCAGACTCGACAGGGTACGAGACCCAGTACTTC,CASSSDSTGYETQYF
TRBV20-1,NA,NA,TRBJ2-3,TGCAGTGCTAGTCGTAGCACAGATACGCAGTATTTT,CSASRSTDTQYF
TRBV30,TRBD2,NA,TRBJ2-2,TGTGCCTGGAGTAAGAAGCGGGGCTCCGCCACCGGGGAGCTGTTTTTT,CAWSKKRGSATGELFF
TRBV5-6,NA,NA,TRBJ2-7,TGTGCCAGCAGCCCGGAACAGGGATCGTACGAGCAGTACTTC,CASSPEQGSYEQYF
TRBV6-5,NA,NA,TRBJ2-2,TGTGCCAGCAGTTATATTCACACCGGGGAGCTGTTTTTT,CASSYIHTGELFF
TRBV19,NA,NA,TRBJ1-1,TGTGCCAGTCTCACACCGGGACTAAGCGCTGAAGCTTTCTTT,CASLTPGLSAEAFF
TRBV19,NA,NA,TRBJ2-6,TGTGCCAGTAGTATAGACGTCCCCGGGGCCTCTGGGGCCAACGTCCTGACTTTC,CASSIDVPGASGANVLTF
TRBV4-1,TRBD1,NA,TRBJ1-5,TGCGCCAGCAGCCAAGTGTGGACAGGGGGCTCAAATCAGCCCCAGCATTTT,CASSQVWTGGSNQPQHF
TRBV20-1,NA,NA,TRBJ2-5,TGCAGTGCTAGAGCGCGGGTCGGGTACCAAGAGACCCAGTACTTC,CSARARVGYQETQYF
TRBV5-1,TRBD1,NA,TRBJ2-3,TGCGCCAGCAGCTCTTTCTCACCGGGACAGGGTCCCACAGATACGCAGTATTTT,CASSSFSPGQGPTDTQYF
TRBV7-9,NA,NA,TRBJ2-7,TGTGCCAGCAGCTCCGGACGTGCCCCCTACGAGCAGTACTTC,CASSSGRAPYEQYF
TRBV11-2,NA,NA,TRBJ2-1,TGTGCCAGCAGCTCCCACGGGACGTATAACAATGAGCAGTTCTTC,CASSSHGTYNNEQFF